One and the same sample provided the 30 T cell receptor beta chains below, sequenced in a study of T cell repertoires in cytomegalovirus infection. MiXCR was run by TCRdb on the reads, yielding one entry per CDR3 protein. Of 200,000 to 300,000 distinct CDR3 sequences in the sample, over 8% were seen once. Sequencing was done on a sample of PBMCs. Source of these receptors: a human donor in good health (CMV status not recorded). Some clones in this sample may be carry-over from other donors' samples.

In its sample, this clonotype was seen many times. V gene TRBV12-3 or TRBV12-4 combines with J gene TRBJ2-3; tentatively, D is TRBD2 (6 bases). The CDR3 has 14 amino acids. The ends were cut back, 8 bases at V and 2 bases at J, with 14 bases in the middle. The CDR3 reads CASQGSGFTDTQYF. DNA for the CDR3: TGTGCCAGCCAGGGAAGCGGGTTCACAGATACGCAGTATTTT.

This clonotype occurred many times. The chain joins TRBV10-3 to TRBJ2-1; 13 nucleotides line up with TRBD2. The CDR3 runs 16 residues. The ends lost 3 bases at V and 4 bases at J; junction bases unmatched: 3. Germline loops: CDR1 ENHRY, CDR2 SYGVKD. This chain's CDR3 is CAISDSGLAGYNEQFF. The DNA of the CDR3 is TGTGCCATCAGTGACTCGGGACTAGCGGGGTACAATGAGCAGTTCTTC.

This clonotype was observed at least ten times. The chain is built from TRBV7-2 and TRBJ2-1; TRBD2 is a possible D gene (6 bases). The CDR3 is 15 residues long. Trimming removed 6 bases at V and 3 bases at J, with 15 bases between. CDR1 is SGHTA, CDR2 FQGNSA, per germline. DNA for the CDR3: TGTGCCAGCAGACACGGCGGGGTAGGCTACAATGAGCAGTTCTTC. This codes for CASRHGGVGYNEQFF.

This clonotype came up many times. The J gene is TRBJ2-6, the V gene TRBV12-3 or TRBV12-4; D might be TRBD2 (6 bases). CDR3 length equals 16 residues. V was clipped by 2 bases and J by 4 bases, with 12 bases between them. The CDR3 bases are TGTGCCAGCAGTTTAAATGTGGGGGGAGGGGCCAACGTCCTGACTTTC. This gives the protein CASSLNVGGGANVLTF.

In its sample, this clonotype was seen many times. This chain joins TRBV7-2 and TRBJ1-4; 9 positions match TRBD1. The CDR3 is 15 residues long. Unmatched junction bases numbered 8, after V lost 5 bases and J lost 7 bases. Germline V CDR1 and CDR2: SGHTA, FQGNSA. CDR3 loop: CASSRPTGGGEKLFF. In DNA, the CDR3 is TGTGCCAGCAGCCGCCCGACAGGGGGTGGTGAAAAACTGTTTTTT.

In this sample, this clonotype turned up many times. The CDR3 DNA sequence: TGTGCCAGCAGTGGACAGGGGGCGAATTCACCCCTCCACTTT. Translation gives CASSGQGANSPLHF. This chain joins TRBV2 and TRBJ1-6; 10 bases are a match to TRBD1. Trimming at V came to 4 bases and at J to 7 bases, leaving 1 base not matched to a gene. There are 14 residues in the CDR3. CDR1 and CDR2 from the germline V gene are SNHLY and FYNNEI.

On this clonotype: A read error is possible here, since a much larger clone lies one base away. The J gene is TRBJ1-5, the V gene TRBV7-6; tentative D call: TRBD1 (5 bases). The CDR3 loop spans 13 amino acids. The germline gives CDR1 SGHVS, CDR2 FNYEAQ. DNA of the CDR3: TGTGCCAGCAGCTCCGATGGGGCACAGCCCAAGCATTTT. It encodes CASSSDGAQPKHF.

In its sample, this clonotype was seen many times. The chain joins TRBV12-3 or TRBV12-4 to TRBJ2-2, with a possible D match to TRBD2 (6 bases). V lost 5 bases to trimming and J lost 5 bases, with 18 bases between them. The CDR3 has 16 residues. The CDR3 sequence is CASSPETSSGTGELFF. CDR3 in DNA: TGTGCCAGCAGTCCGGAAACTAGCTCGGGGACCGGGGAGCTGTTTTTT.

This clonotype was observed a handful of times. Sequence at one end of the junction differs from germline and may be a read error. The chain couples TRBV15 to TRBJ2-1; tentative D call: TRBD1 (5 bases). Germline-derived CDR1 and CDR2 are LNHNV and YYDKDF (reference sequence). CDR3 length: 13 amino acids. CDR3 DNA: TGTGCCACCAGCGGAGAGAACAGGAATGAGCAGTTCTTC. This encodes CATSGENRNEQFF.

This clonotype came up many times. The CDR3 bases are TGTGCCAGCAGGGTCTCGACCAACAATAACTATGGCTACACCTTC. Translating gives CASRVSTNNNYGYTF. The chain combines TRBV12-3 or TRBV12-4 with TRBJ1-2; unclear D gene. Trimming cost V 6 bases and J 1 base, with 15 bases left between them. The CDR3 has 15 residues.

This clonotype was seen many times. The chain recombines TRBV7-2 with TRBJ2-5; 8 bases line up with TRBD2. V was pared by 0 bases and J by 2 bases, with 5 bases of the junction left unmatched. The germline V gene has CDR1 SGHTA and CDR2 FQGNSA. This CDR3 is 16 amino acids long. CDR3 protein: CASSLAPGGVQETQYF. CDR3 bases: TGTGCCAGCAGCTTAGCTCCCGGGGGGGTACAAGAGACCCAGTACTTC. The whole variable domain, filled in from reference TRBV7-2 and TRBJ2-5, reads GAGVSQSPSNKVTEKGKDVELRCDPISGHTALYWYRQSLGQGLEFLIYFQGNSAPDKSGLPSDRFSAERTGGSVSTLTIQRTQQEDSAVYLCASSLAPGGVQETQYFGPGTRLLVL.

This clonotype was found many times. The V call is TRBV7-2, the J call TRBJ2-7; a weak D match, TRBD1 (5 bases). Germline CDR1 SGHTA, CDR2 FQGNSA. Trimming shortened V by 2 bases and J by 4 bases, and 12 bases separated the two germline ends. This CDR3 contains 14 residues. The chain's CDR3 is CASSLTRVNYEQYF. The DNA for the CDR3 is TGTGCCAGCAGCTTAACCAGGGTGAATTACGAGCAGTACTTC.

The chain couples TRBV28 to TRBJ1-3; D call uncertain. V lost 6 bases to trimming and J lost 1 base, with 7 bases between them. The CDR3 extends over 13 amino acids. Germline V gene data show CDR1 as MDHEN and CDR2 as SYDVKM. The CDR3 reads CASSQQSGNTIYF. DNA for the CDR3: TGTGCCAGCAGCCAACAGTCTGGAAACACCATATATTTT.

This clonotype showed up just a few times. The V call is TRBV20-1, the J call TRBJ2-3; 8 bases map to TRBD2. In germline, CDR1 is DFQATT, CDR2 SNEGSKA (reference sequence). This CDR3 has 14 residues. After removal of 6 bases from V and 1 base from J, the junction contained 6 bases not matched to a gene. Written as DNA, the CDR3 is TGCAGTGCAACTCGGGGGGGGGGCACAGATACGCAGTATTTT. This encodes CSATRGGGTDTQYF.

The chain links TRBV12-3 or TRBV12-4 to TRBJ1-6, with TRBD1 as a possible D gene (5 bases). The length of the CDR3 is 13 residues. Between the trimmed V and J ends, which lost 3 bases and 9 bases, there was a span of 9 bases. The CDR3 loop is CASSFQGTSPLHF. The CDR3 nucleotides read TGTGCCAGCAGTTTTCAGGGAACTTCACCCCTCCACTTT.

The DNA of the CDR3 is TGTGCCACCACGAGGAGGGGAGCCGAGACCCAGTACTTC. Protein product: CATTRRGAETQYF. The chain recombines TRBV6-2 or TRBV6-3 with TRBJ2-5; TRBD2 might be the D (6 bases). V dropped 10 bases and J dropped 5 bases, with 17 bases sitting between them. The CDR3 extends over 13 amino acids. Germline values: CDR1 MNHEY, CDR2 SVGEGT.

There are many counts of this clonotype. The CDR3 spells CASSFTGLSAEAFF. DNA of the CDR3: TGTGCCAGCAGCTTCACAGGGTTGAGCGCTGAAGCTTTCTTT. V and J are TRBV7-2 and TRBJ1-1; D perhaps matches TRBD1 (6 bases). CDR3 length: 14 amino acids. Germline CDR1 and CDR2: SGHTA and FQGNSA. V gave up 3 bases and J gave up 6 bases, with 14 bases separating them.

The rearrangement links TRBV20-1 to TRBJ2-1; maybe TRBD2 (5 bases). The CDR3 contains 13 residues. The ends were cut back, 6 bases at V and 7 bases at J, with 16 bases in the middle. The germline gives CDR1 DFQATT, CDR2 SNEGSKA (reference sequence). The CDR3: CSARPDFPNEQFF. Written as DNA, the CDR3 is TGCAGTGCCCGACCGGACTTCCCTAATGAGCAGTTCTTC.

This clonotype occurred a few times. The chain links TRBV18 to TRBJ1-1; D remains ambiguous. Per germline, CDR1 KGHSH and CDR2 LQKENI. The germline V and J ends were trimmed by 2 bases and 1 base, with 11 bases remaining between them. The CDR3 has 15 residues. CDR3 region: CASSPGVLGNTEAFF. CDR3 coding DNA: TGTGCCAGCTCACCAGGAGTACTGGGGAACACTGAAGCTTTCTTT.

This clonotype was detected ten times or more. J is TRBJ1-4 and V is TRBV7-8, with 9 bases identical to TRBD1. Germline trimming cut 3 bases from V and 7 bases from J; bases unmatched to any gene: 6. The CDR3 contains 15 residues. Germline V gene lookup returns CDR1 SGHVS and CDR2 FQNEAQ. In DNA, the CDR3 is TGTGCCAGCAGCTTGGAGGACAGGGGAAGTGAAAAACTGTTTTTT. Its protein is CASSLEDRGSEKLFF.

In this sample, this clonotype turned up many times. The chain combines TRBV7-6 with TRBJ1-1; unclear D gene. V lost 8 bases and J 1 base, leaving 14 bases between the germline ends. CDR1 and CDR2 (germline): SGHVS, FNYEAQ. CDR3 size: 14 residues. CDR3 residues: CASGSGLGNTEAFF. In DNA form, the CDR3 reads TGTGCCAGCGGCTCCGGACTGGGGAACACTGAAGCTTTCTTT. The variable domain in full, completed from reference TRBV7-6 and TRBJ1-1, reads GAGVSQSPRYKVTKRGQDVALRCDPISGHVSLYWYRQALGQGPEFLTYFNYEAQQDKSGLPNDRFSAERPEGSISTLTIQRTEQRDSAMYRCASGSGLGNTEAFFGQGTRLTVV.

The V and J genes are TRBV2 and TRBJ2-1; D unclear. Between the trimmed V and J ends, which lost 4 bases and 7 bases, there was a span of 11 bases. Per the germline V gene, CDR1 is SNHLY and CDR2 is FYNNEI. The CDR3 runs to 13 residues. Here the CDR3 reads CASSVDPRNEQFF. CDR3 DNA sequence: TGTGCCAGCAGTGTCGACCCGCGGAATGAGCAGTTCTTC.

The chain's CDR3 is CASSPNTGNTEAFF. DNA for the CDR3: TGTGCCAGCTCACCGAACACAGGGAACACTGAAGCTTTCTTT. The chain combines TRBV18 with TRBJ1-1, with a weak D call TRBD1 (5 bases). Germline-derived CDR1 and CDR2 are KGHSH and LQKENI. Trimming cost V 3 bases and J 1 base, with 9 bases left between them. This CDR3 spans 14 amino acids.

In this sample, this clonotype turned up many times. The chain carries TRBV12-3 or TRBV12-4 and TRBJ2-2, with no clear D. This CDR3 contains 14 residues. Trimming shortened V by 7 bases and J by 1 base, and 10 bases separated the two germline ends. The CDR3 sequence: CASTLHENTGELFF. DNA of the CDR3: TGTGCCAGCACCCTACACGAGAACACCGGGGAGCTGTTTTTT.

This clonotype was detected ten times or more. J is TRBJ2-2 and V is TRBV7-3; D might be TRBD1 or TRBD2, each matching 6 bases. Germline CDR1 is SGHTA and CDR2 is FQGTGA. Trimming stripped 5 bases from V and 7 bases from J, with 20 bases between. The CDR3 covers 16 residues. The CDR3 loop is CASSQNNPRGGGELFF. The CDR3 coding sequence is TGTGCCAGCAGCCAAAATAATCCCAGGGGAGGCGGGGAGCTGTTTTTT.

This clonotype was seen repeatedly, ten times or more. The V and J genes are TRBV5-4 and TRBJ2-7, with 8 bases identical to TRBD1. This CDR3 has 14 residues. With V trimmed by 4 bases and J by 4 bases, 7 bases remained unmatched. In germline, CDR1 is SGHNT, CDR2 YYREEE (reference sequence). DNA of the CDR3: TGTGCCAGCAGCATGGACAGGGCACGGTACGAGCAGTACTTC. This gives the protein CASSMDRARYEQYF. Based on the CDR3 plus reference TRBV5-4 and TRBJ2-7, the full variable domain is ETGVTQSPTHLIKTRGQQVTLRCSSQSGHNTVSWYQQALGQGPQFIFQYYREEENGRGNFPPRFSGLQFPNYSSELNVNALELDDSALYLCASSMDRARYEQYFGPGTRLTVT.

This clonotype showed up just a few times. The DNA of the CDR3 is TGTGCCAGCAGTTCCCTGGCCGGACAGAACTCCTACAATGAGCAGTTCTTC. Translation: CASSSLAGQNSYNEQFF. The chain has TRBV12-3 or TRBV12-4 and TRBJ2-1; tentative D call: TRBD1 (6 bases). The CDR3 sequence is 17 residues long. Trimming took off 4 bases at V and 0 bases at J, with 16 bases between the two ends.

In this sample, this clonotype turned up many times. This CDR3 is CASVTGRDEQFF. The CDR3 bases are TGTGCCAGTGTGACAGGCCGCGATGAGCAGTTCTTC. The chain recombines TRBV28 with TRBJ2-1, with TRBD1 as a possible D gene (6 bases). Germline CDR1 and CDR2: MDHEN and SYDVKM. The V gene lost 9 bases and the J gene lost 8 bases, with 14 bases spanning the gap. The CDR3 totals 12 residues. Full variable domain (missing parts from reference TRBV28 and TRBJ2-1): DVKVTQSSRYLVKRTGEKVFLECVQDMDHENMFWYRQDPGLGLRLIYFSYDVKMKEKGDIPEGYSVSREKKERFSLILESASTNQTSMYLCASVTGRDEQFFGPGTRLTVL.

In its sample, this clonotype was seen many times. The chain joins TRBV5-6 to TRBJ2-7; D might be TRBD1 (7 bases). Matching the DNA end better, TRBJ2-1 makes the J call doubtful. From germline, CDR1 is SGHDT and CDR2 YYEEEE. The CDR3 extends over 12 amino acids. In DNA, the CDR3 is TGTGCCAGCAGCCGCGGGACAGCCCACCAGTTCTTC. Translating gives CASSRGTAHQFF.

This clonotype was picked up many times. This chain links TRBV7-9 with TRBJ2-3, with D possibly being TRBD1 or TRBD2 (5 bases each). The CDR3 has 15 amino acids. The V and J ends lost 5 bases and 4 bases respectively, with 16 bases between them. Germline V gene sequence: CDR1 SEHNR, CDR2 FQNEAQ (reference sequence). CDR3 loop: CASSPRGPGADTQYF. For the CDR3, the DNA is TGTGCCAGCAGCCCCCGGGGCCCCGGGGCAGATACGCAGTATTTT.